This TCR beta chain was profiled in a study of blood T cells in healthy people across ages. The CDR3 is 14 amino acids. V lost 4 bases and J 13 bases, leaving 20 bases between the germline ends. With a J-beta primer mix and a sample-barcoded 5' primer, a second PCR ran about 6 to 11 cycles. TCRdb fed the 5' RACE reads into MiXCR, producing one record per CDR3 protein. The top ten hold approximately 40% of the sample, which has approximately 690,000 distinct CDR3 sequences, about 53% seen once. The chain employs TRBV12-3 or TRBV12-4 and TRBJ2-1; a possible D gene is TRBD1 (6 bases). Sequencing was carried out using blood. This receptor was obtained from a man aged 55-75 years in good health. CDR3 sequence reads: CASSSAGAGETQFF. The CDR3 DNA reads TGTGCCAGCAGTTCGGCAGGGGCTGGAGAGACCCAGTTCTTC.